These T cell receptor beta chains were read from a single sample in a study of T cells in Graves' hyperthyroidism and ophthalmopathy. TCRdb called the multiplex PCR reads again in MiXCR, with one record for every CDR3 protein. The table has under 350,000 distinct CDR3 sequences, roughly a fifth seen once. Source material: blood. The receptors were gathered from a woman between 50 and 59 years old with Graves' hyperthyroidism. The CDR3 runs from the conserved cysteine through the conserved F or W. The order of the fields is V gene, clone size, J gene, D gene, CDR3 length, CDR3 DNA, CDR3 protein. D genes are given only for firm matches. Some rows mark clone size as missing; the rest say once, few, many or name a class of expanded clone.

TRBV5-1	NA	TRBJ2-5	TRBD1	16	TGCGCCAGCAGCAAGAATGGACAGGGACAGGTGGAGACCCAGTACTTC	CASSKNGQGQVETQYF
TRBV9	NA	TRBJ1-5	NA	13	TGTGCCACAAGCCGCAGCAGATATCAGCCCCAGCATTTT	CATSRSRYQPQHF
TRBV5-1	NA	TRBJ2-1	NA	15	TGCGCCAGCAGATCCAGCGGAATCTCCTACAATGAGCAGTTCTTC	CASRSSGISYNEQFF
TRBV3-1	many	TRBJ2-1	TRBD1	15	TGTGCCAGCGCCCCCGGGACAGGGAATAGCAATGAGCAGTTCTTC	CASAPGTGNSNEQFF
TRBV12-3/TRBV12-4	many	TRBJ2-3	TRBD2	15	TGTGCCAGCAGGCGGACTAGCGGGAGCACAGATACGCAGTATTTT	CASRRTSGSTDTQYF
TRBV12-3/TRBV12-4	few	TRBJ1-1	NA	14	TGTGCCAGCAGTCGTTCTGGGGGGGTGGCTGAAGCTTTCTTT	CASSRSGGVAEAFF
TRBV11-2	many	TRBJ1-2	TRBD1	13	TGTGCCAGCAGCGTCGGGACAGGGGACGGCTACACCTTC	CASSVGTGDGYTF
TRBV7-3	few	TRBJ1-1	NA	15	TGTGCCAGCAGCTTAACAGGGGATCCTTCCACTGAAGCTTTCTTT	CASSLTGDPSTEAFF
TRBV11-2	many	TRBJ2-6	NA	14	TGTGCCAGCAGCTTAGGGGCTGGGGCCAACGTCCTGACTTTC	CASSLGAGANVLTF
TRBV19	NA	TRBJ2-7	TRBD1	14	TGTGCCAGTAGCGGGCGACAGGGGGACTACGAGCAGTACTTC	CASSGRQGDYEQYF
TRBV13	NA	TRBJ1-6	NA	14	TGTGCCAGCAGCCGTTATGGGTCTAGTTCACCCCTCCACTTT	CASSRYGSSSPLHF
TRBV3-1	NA	TRBJ1-2	NA	14	TGTGCCAGCAGCCTCGGAGAGGGCCCCTATGGCTACACCTTC	CASSLGEGPYGYTF
TRBV19	NA	TRBJ1-2	NA	15	TGTGCCAGTAGTTTGGAAGCTAGGGGGACCTATGGCTACACCTTC	CASSLEARGTYGYTF